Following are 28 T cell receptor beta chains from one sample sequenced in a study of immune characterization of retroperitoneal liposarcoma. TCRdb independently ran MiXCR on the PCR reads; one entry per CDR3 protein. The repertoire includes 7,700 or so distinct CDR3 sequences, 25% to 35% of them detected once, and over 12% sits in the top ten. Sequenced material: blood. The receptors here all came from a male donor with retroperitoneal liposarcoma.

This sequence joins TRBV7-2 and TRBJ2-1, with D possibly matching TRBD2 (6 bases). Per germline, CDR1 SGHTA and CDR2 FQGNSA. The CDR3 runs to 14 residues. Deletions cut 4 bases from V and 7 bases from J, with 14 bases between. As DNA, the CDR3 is TGTGCCAGCAGCTCGAGATTTGGGAGGAATGAGCAGTTCTTC. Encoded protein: CASSSRFGRNEQFF.

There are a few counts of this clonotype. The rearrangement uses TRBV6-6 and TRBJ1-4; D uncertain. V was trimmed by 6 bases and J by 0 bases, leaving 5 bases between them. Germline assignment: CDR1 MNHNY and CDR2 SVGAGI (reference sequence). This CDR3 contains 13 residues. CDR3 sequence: CASRGSTNEKLFF. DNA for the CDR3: TGTGCCAGCAGGGGGTCAACTAATGAAAAACTGTTTTTT.

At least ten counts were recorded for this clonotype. The CDR3 sequence: CASSQREGGETQYF. The CDR3 DNA reads TGCGCCAGCAGCCAAAGGGAGGGGGGAGAGACCCAGTACTTC. The chain is built from TRBV4-1 and TRBJ2-5; maybe TRBD2 (7 bases). The CDR3 contains 14 residues. Germline-derived CDR1 and CDR2 are MGHRA and YSYEKL. Trimming shortened V by 2 bases and J by 4 bases, and 11 bases separated the two germline ends.

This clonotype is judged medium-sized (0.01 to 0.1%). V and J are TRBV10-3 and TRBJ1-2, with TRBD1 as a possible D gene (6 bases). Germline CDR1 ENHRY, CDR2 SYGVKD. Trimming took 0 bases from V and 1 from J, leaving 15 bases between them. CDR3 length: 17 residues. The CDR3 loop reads CAISESGTRVRNYGYTF. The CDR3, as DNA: TGTGCCATCAGTGAGTCGGGGACACGAGTTCGTAACTATGGCTACACCTTC.

The CDR3 region has the DNA TGTGCCAGCAGCGTCAGACAGGGGGCCACAGATACGCAGTATTTT. This translates into CASSVRQGATDTQYF. This sequence joins TRBV9 and TRBJ2-3; 10 bases are shared with TRBD1. Losses at the gene ends were 2 bases for V and 2 bases for J; bases not matched to a gene: 2. The CDR3 spans 15 residues. Germline CDR1 SGDLS, CDR2 YYNGEE.

CDR3 loop: CASSQIRAGGTDTQYF. CDR3 sequence (DNA): TGTGCCAGCAGCCAGATCCGGGCGGGGGGCACAGATACGCAGTATTTT. J is TRBJ2-3 and V is TRBV4-2, with 7 bases that match TRBD2. The V segment lost 3 bases and the J segment 1 base; nucleotides outside the gene matches: 7. CDR3 size: 16 residues. Germline assignment: CDR1 LGHNA and CDR2 YNFKEQ.

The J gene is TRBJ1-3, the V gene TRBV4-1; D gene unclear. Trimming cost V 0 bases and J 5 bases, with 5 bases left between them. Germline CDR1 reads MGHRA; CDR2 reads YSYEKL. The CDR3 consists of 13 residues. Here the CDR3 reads CASSQDQRNTIYF. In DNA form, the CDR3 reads TGCGCCAGCAGCCAAGATCAAAGAAACACCATATATTTT.

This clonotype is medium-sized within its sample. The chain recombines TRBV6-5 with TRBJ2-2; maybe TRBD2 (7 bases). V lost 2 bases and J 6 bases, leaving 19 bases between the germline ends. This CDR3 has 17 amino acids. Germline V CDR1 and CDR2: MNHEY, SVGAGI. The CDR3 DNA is TGTGCCAGCAGTTACGCGGGGAGGGGGTATGTCCCCGGGGAGCTGTTTTTT. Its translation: CASSYAGRGYVPGELFF.

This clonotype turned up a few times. The DNA of the CDR3 is TGTGCCAGCAGTCGGCGGGACAAAGCGAGAGAGGGCTACACCTTC. Translated: CASSRRDKAREGYTF. The gene calls are TRBV12-3 or TRBV12-4 and TRBJ1-2; possible D gene TRBD1, 6 bases. V lost 5 bases, J lost 8 bases, and 21 bases lay in between. CDR3 length: 15 residues.

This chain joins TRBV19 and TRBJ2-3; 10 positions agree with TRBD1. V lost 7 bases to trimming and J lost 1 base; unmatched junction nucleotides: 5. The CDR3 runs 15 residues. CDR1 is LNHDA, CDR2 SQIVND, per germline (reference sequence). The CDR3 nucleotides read TGTGCCAGTAAGGTAGGGACAGGGGGCACAGATACGCAGTATTTT. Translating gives CASKVGTGGTDTQYF. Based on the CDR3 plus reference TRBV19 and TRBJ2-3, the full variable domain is DGGITQSPKYLFRKEGQNVTLSCEQNLNHDAMYWYRQDPGQGLRLIYYSQIVNDFQKGDIAEGYSVSREKKESFPLTVTSAQKNPTAFYLCASKVGTGGTDTQYFGPGTRLTVL.

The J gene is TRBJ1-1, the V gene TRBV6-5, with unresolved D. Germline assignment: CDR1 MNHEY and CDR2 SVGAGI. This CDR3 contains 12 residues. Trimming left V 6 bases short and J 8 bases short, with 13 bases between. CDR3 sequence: CASRDPPLEAFF. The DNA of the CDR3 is TGTGCCAGCAGAGACCCCCCTTTAGAAGCTTTCTTT.

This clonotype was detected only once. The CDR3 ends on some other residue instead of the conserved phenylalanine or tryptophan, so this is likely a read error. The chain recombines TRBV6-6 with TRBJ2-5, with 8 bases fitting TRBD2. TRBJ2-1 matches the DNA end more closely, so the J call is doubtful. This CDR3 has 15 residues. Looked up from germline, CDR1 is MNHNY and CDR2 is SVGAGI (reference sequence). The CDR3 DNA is TGTGCCAGTCGAACCCACGGGAGGGCGTCCAATGAGCAGTTCCTC. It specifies CASRTHGRASNEQFL.

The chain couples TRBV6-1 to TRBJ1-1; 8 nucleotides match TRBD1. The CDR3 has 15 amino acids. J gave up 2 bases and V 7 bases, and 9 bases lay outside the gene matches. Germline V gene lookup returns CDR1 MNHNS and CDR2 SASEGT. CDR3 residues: CASNQGAGHNTEAFF. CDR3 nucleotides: TGTGCCAGCAATCAGGGGGCAGGGCATAACACTGAAGCTTTCTTT.

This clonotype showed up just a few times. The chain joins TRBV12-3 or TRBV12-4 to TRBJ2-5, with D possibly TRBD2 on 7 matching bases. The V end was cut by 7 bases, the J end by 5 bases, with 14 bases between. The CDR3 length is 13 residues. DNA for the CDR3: TGTGCCAGCAAGAGGGGGGGCGGGGAGACCCAGTACTTC. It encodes CASKRGGGETQYF.

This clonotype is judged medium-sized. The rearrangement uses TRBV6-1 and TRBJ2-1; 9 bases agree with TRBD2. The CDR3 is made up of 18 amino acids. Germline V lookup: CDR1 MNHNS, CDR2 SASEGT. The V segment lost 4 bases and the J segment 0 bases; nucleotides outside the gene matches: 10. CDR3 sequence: CASSGKAGGVSSYNEQFF. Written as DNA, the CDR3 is TGTGCCAGCAGTGGGAAAGCGGGAGGTGTCAGCTCCTACAATGAGCAGTTCTTC.

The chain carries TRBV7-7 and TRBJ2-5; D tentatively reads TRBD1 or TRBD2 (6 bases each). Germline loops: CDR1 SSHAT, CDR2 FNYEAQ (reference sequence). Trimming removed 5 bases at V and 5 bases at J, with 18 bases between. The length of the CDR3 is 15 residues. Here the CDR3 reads CASSVQQGGGETQYF. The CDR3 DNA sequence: TGTGCCAGCAGCGTCCAACAGGGTGGAGGGGAGACCCAGTACTTC.

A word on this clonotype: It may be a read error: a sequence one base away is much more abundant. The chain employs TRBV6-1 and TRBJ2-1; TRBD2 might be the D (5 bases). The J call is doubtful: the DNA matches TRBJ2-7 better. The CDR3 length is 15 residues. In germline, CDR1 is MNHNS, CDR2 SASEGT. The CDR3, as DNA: TGTGCCAGCAGTGCGGCGGGCCTCTCCTACAATGAGCAGTACTTC. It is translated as CASSAAGLSYNEQYF.

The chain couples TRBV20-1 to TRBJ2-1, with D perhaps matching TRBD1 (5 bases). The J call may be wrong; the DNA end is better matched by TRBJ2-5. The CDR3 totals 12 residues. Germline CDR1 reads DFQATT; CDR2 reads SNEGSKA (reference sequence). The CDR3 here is CSAITQGETQYF. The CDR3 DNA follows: TGCAGTGCTATTACCCAGGGTGAGACCCAGTACTTC.

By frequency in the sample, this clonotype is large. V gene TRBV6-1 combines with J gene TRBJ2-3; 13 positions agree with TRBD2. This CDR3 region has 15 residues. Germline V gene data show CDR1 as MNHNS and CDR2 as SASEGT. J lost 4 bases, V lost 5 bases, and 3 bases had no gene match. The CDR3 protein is CASSILAGGSDTQYF. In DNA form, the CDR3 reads TGTGCCAGCAGTATACTAGCGGGAGGGTCAGATACGCAGTATTTT.

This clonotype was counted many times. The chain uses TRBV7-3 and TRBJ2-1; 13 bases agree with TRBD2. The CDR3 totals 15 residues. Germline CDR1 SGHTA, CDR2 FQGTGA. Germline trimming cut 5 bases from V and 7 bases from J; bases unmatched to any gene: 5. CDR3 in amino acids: CASSIGTSGINEQFF. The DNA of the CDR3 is TGTGCCAGCAGCATCGGGACTAGCGGGATTAATGAGCAGTTCTTC.

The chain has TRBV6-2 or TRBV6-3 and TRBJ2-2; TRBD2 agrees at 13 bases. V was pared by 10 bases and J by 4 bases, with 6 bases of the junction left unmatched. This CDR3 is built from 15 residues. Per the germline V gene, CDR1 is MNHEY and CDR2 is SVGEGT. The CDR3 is CATDWTSGGTGELFF. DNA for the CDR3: TGTGCCACCGACTGGACTAGCGGGGGCACCGGGGAGCTGTTTTTT.

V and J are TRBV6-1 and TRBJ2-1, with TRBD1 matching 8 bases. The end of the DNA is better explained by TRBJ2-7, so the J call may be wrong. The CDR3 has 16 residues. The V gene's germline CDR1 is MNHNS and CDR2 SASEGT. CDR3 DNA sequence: TGTGCCAGCAGTGAGACAAACCAGGGGGCAGCGGGCGAGCAGTACTTC. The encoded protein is CASSETNQGAAGEQYF.

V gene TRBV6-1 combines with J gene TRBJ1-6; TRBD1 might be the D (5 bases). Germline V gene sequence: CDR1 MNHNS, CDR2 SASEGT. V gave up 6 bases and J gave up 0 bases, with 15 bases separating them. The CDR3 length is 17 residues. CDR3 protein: CASSLGLSSSYNSPLHF. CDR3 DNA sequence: TGTGCCAGCAGCCTGGGACTGTCGAGCTCCTATAATTCACCCCTCCACTTT.

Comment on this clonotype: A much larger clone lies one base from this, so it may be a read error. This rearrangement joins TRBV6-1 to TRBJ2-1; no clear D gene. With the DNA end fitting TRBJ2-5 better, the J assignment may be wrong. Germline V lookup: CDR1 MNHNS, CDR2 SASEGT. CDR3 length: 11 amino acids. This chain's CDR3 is CVSSEAETQYF. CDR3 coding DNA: TGTGTCAGCAGTGAAGCAGAGACCCAGTACTTC.

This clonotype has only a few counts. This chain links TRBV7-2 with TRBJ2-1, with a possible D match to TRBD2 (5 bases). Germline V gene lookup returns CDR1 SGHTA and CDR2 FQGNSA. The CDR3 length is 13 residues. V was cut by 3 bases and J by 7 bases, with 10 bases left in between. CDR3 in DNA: TGTGCCAGCAGCTTGCGAGGGTGGAATGAGCAGTTCTTC. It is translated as CASSLRGWNEQFF.

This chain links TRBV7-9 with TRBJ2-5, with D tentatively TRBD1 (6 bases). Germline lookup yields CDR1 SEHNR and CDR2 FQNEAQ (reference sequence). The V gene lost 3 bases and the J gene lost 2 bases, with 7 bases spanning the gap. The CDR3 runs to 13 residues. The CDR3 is CASSFGTQETQYF. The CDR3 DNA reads TGTGCCAGCAGCTTCGGGACACAAGAGACCCAGTACTTC.

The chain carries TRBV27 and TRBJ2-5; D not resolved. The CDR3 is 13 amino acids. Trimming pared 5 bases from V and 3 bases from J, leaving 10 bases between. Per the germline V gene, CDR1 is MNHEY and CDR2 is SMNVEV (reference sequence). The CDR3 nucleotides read TGTGCCAGCAGTCCCTACGCAGAAGAGACCCAGTACTTC. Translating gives CASSPYAEETQYF.

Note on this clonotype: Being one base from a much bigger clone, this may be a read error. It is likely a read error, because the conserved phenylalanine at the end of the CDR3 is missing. CDR3 in DNA: TGTGCCAGCAGCTTAGATAAAGCCGGGACCAACTATGGCTACACCCTC. This encodes CASSLDKAGTNYGYTL. This chain joins TRBV7-2 and TRBJ1-2; possible D gene TRBD1, 5 bases. Trimming cost V 1 base and J 2 bases, with 14 bases left between them. This CDR3 has 16 amino acids. Germline V gene data show CDR1 as SGHTA and CDR2 as FQGNSA.